The next 5 T cell receptor beta chains were all read from a single sample in a study of T cell responses to AZD1222 COVID-19 vaccine. Profiled with immunoSEQ multiplex PCR; TCRdb holds only in-frame clones, not every one. The sample holds 85,000 to 100,000 clones, roughly nine tenths seen once. The material sequenced was peripheral blood, taken 28 days after the second AZD1222 dose. These receptors all stem from an adult who received the AZD1222 COVID-19 vaccine.

V is TRBV18 and J is TRBJ2-5; D gene uncertain. The CDR3 has 12 residues. Germline CDR1 reads KGHSH; CDR2 reads LQKENI. V lost 3 bases and J lost 3, with 5 bases in between. In DNA form, the CDR3 reads TGTGCCAGCTCACCGAATAAAGAGACCCAGTACTTC. It translates to CASSPNKETQYF.

V and J are TRBV27 and TRBJ2-1, with 10 bases matching TRBD2. The ends lost 5 bases at V and 12 bases at J; junction bases unmatched: 10. Germline V gene data show CDR1 as MNHEY and CDR2 as SMNVEV (reference sequence). CDR3 length: 14 residues. For the CDR3, the DNA is TGTGCCAGCAGTCTCCAGCGGGAGGGCCTCGGGCAGTTCTTC. This encodes CASSLQREGLGQFF.

This chain links TRBV7-2 with TRBJ1-1; D possibly corresponds to TRBD1 (6 bases). V lost 4 bases and J 1 base, leaving 13 bases between the germline ends. Germline V lookup: CDR1 SGHTA, CDR2 FQGNSA. This CDR3 is 15 amino acids long. The CDR3 DNA reads TGTGCCAGCAGCTCCAGTGGGGGCCCGAACACTGAAGCTTTCTTT. Protein product: CASSSSGGPNTEAFF.

The gene calls are TRBV5-5 and TRBJ2-6; D is possibly TRBD2 (5 bases). CDR1 and CDR2 from the germline V gene are SGHKS and YYEKEE (reference sequence). The ends were cut back, 4 bases at V and 8 bases at J, with 13 bases in the middle. The CDR3 has 14 residues. The CDR3 bases are TGTGCCAGCAGCCCCTGGACGGGAACCAACGTCCTGACTTTC. Protein product: CASSPWTGTNVLTF.

The chain is built from TRBV9 and TRBJ1-5; D gene unclear. CDR1 and CDR2 from the germline V gene are SGDLS and YYNGEE. The length of the CDR3 is 11 residues. Trimming shortened V by 4 bases and J by 6 bases, and 5 bases separated the two germline ends. The chain's CDR3 is CASSTRQPQHF. CDR3 DNA: TGTGCCAGCAGCACGCGTCAGCCCCAGCATTTT.